This T cell receptor beta chain is drawn from a study of T-cell memory formation after mild COVID-19. Study-level information: The TCR clusters were mostly specific to one donor. Whole-study results and caveats: Clones which contracted sat mainly in CM and EM if CD4+, and in EMRA if CD8+. Certain responding clones were present in pre-infection memory, suggesting participation of cross-reactive memory.

The CDR3 is made up of 14 amino acids. Trimming took 4 bases from V and 7 from J; bases not matched to a gene: 7. Per germline, CDR1 SGHRS and CDR2 YFSETQ. A few counts support this clonotype. Its antigen is unidentified. After 5'RACE with constant-segment primers, TCR alpha and TCR beta cDNA libraries carrying sample barcodes and UMIs were obtained. Using its own MiXCR run on the 5' RACE reads, TCRdb lists one record per CDR3 protein. Of 450,000 or so distinct CDR3 sequences in the sample, roughly 25% were seen once. J is TRBJ2-2 and V is TRBV5-1, with 7 bases fitting TRBD2. Sequenced input: PBMCs or a T cell subset sorted from them (not recorded which). The source is an adult woman who had mild COVID-19 (a few samples of this study predate the infection). Cell type and time point are not known. Here the CDR3 reads CASSIRLAGGELFF. CDR3 DNA: TGCGCCAGCAGCATCCGACTAGCTGGCGGGGAGCTGTTTTTT.